The source of this T cell receptor (beta chain) is a study of cytomegalovirus exposure and HLA in healthy donors (dated by TCRdb to 2016 to 2017). Regarding the study in general: An earlier analysis of 550 to 700 of the donors reported approximately 290 Gb of sequence data and around 110 million unique TCR beta sequences from 150 million to 200 million T cells. Across 300 to 400 genotyped donors of the cohort, an average of about 220,000 unique TCR beta nucleotide sequences per donor were sequenced, and roughly a sixth of those sequences were non-productive. The study profiled the T cell repertoires of 500 to 800 subjects by immunosequencing and related them to cytomegalovirus serostatus. A later genetic analysis used genome-wide SNP genotypes for about 55% of the 666 donors, treating that subset as a discovery cohort. Rather than drawing on any new phenotypic data, the later analysis identified candidate immune exposures from TCR beta sequences and the way those sequences occurred across donors. A later analysis re-examined previously published TCR beta repertoires from more than 650 donors and added high-resolution HLA genotyping to investigate patterns of TCR occurrence. The genetic ancestry cluster associated with self-reported Caucasian donors included 81% of the roughly 400 genotyped donors. The number of donors typed differed by locus, with roughly 629-640 for A, B, C, DRB1 and DQB1, around 520 for DQA1, 600 to 610 for DPA1, and around 430 for DPB1. Donor age, sex, ethnicity and CMV serostatus were compiled together with the repertoire data. About 300 gigabases of sequencing data and around 85 million unique TCR sequences made up an early release that covered roughly 670 HLA-typed donors. The study was designed to test whether signatures of past pathogen exposure could be identified by cataloging public T cell receptors. To predict cytomegalovirus infection status, the study combined high-throughput TCR immunosequencing, statistical association of individual TCRs with disease status, and machine learning. Every discovery cohort repertoire had been produced on one sequencing platform. An earlier analysis of approximately 640 of the donors applied high-throughput TCR beta sequencing to assess whether each TCR beta V gene segment acted as functional or pseudogenic. HLA typing covered class I and class II loci at four-digit resolution. Four to six DR-DQ haplotypes were handled as single units for association and clustering because linkage in the cohort was strong. Along with the approximately 600-subject first cohort, a separate validation cohort of around 110 different subjects was used.

Summary of the overall study and its limitations: Because HLA typing was missing for some donors at each locus, association tests included only the typed subset. In a later analysis, about 16,000 TCR beta sequences were associated with specific HLA alleles at a false discovery rate of 0.05. Broadly in line with IMGT annotations, most TCR beta V segments showed up in productive rearrangements about 90% or about 30% of the time in an earlier analysis of several hundred of the donors. Linkage disequilibrium might explain the correlated functional status among segregating V segments, but an unknown experimental factor could not be excluded. According to the authors, the approach could potentially be generalized to other disease states and immunological phenotypes. A cluster of highly shared sequence variants was judged likely to be a technical artifact of the sequencing pipeline. Across donors, most TCR sequences were observed very rarely, whereas some public TCRs were present in many individuals. According to a later analysis, parvovirus B19, influenza, CMV and Epstein-Barr virus appeared linked to several top co-occurrence clusters. A later genetic analysis reported fewer N-insertions in productive TCRs among donors in an Asian-associated ancestry cluster than the roughly 670-donor mean. The 87-base-pair reads could not distinguish some IMGT-functional V segments, including TRBV6-2 and TRBV6-3, so those segments were excluded. A further reported finding was that TCR beta sequences accurately predicted the HLA-A and HLA-B alleles for most subjects in the first cohort. An association between a missense DCLRE1C variant and V-gene and J-gene trimming of TCR beta chains was found in a later genetic analysis and replicated in an independent cohort. A later analysis found that TCR association rates varied across HLA loci, with DRB1 alleles showing the most associated TCRs and HLA-C alleles the fewest. For the cohort, immune exposure information was limited to CMV serostatus. The cohort was sequenced for TCR beta chains only, and without alpha or paired-chain data the features that could be detected were limited. The earlier analysis of 450 to 700 of the donors excluded over 15 rarely observed V segments, including chromosome 9 orphons, because counts were too low. The study gave a list of some 150 TCR beta chains associated with cytomegalovirus. When HLA alleles, especially DR and DQ, strongly co-occurred, TCR associations were difficult to assign to individual alleles. In a later analysis, HLA-associated TCR beta chains showed more clonal expansion and lower generation probabilities than non-associated chains that were equally common. The classifier was reported to diagnose cytomegalovirus status with high specificity and sensitivity in both the original cohort and the validation cohort. Three of the identified cytomegalovirus-associated TCR beta chains were confirmed in vitro to be specific for cytomegalovirus antigens. In a later analysis, most CMV-associated TCR beta chains were found to appear HLA-restricted, with HLA associations seemingly driven largely by CMV exposure. Sequencing depth was assumed to be roughly uniform across donors in the presence/absence analyses, though that assumption may not hold.

Libraries came from the immunoSEQ multiplex PCR assay. A mixture of 60 forward primers for TCR Vbeta segments and 13 reverse primers for TCR Jbeta segments was used in the multiplex PCR. The CDR3 region of rearranged TCR beta genes was amplified from genomic DNA by a multiplex PCR assay. Amplified TCR beta libraries were sequenced as 87-base-pair reads on the Illumina HiSeq System. The study's processing was this. A later analysis counted tens of millions of unique TCR beta chains across the 550 to 750 repertoires, and some 11 million of these chains were shared by at least two donors. To remove PCR and sequencing errors, raw reads were error-corrected and collapsed into unique sequences using a nearest-neighbor algorithm that merged closely related sequences. To assign V, D and J gene segments, CDR3 sequences were aligned to IMGT reference sequences. For a sequence to be retained, at least a six-nucleotide match to both a V gene segment and a J gene segment was required. A rearrangement was called productive if the CDR3 had no stop codons and remained in frame with V and J, and every other rearrangement was called non-productive. CDR3 was defined by IMGT convention, running from the second conserved V-encoded cysteine to the conserved J-encoded phenylalanine. In an earlier analysis of around 640 of the donors, sequences lacking an unambiguous match to a single V gene segment were excluded. An earlier analysis of a few hundred of the donors called V segments functional above 56.7% productive rearrangements and segregating when the between-donor standard deviation exceeded 5%. A statistical classification framework was built to diagnose cytomegalovirus status from the catalog of TCR beta chain sequences. In a later analysis, V and J genes were assigned by comparing TCR nucleotide sequences against IMGT/GENE-DB human TR gene sequences. Using the TCRdist pipeline, a later analysis assigned CDR3 sequences along with most-parsimonious VDJ recombination scenarios. A later analysis defined each TCR beta chain by its CDR3 amino acid sequence plus V-gene family, and excluded reads lacking a unique V-gene family. A later analysis removed 550 to 650 highly shared, low-generation-probability nucleotide sequences to deal with suspected cross-contamination and a sequencing artifact. A later analysis calculated a clonal expansion index for each public chain from normalized within-repertoire ranks of inferred template counts. In a later analysis, generation probabilities were computed with a VDJ recombination model fitted to out-of-frame rearrangements, and the resulting probabilities were checked against IGoR. Hypergeometric tests were used in a later analysis to score TCR-TCR, TCR-HLA and TCR-CMV co-occurrence, with a repertoire-size bias correction applied to the TCR pairs. A later analysis estimated false discovery rates by permuting HLA or CMV assignments 20 times. A later analysis grouped co-occurring TCRs with DBSCAN, adding TCRdist sequence similarity when clustering within HLA-allele-positive subsets. Repertoires with fewer than 30,000 or more than 120,000 public chains were left out of co-occurrence clustering, as were a few repertoires with anomalous nucleotide sharing. The table was pulled from immuneACCESS by TCRdb, which kept in-frame rearrangements only. Such tables lose some clones; where checked, under half of the loss comes from unresolved V genes, and the rest has no known cause. That table gives V, J and clone size, and the DNA gave D and trimming. The sample table shows some 150,000 clones, and 70% are seen once. The biggest ten clones account for about 2% of the sample.

The cohort comprised 666 healthy bone marrow donors. At the time of sampling, all cohort members were nominally healthy, though unrecorded immune exposures were likely present. The donor was CMV seropositive and belonged to the group of over 250 seropositive cohort members. A peripheral blood sample was collected from each donor, and TCR beta sequencing was performed on peripheral blood mononuclear cells. The Qiagen DNeasy Blood Extraction Kit was used to extract genomic DNA from the blood cell samples. Taken from cysteine to phenylalanine, the CDR3 has 13 residues. Only the CDR3 portion is preserved as DNA: 39 bases, with reading frame beginning at the first base. V is pruned by 4 bases and J by 3 bases, leaving 4 bases of the junction without a gene match. The germline V gene supplies CDR1 SGDLS and CDR2 YYNGEE. This clone was detected a few times. The clone's antigen remains unknown. No base qualities exist here, and no much larger clone lies one base off it.

The chain was built from TRBV9 and TRBJ2-7, with TRBD1 identical over 7 junction bases. This TCR derives from a woman aged 55-70 years in good health and CMV-seropositive. Sequencing was done on a sample of PBMCs. The CDR3 reads as follows: CASSRDSDYEQYF. DNA sequence: TGTGCCAGCAGCCGGGACAGTGACTACGAGCAGTACTTC.